This T cell receptor (beta chain) appears in the sequencing data of a study of T cell responses to AZD1222 COVID-19 vaccine. The V gene's germline CDR1 is SGHVS and CDR2 FQNEAQ. V lost 5 bases to trimming and J lost 4 bases, with 24 bases between them. There are 18 residues in the CDR3. Produced via immunoSEQ multiplex PCR; TCRdb's table is partial and in-frame only. The profile covers 100,000 to 120,000 clones, with 88% appearing a single time and over 1.5% taken by the ten largest. The source was peripheral blood, collected on day 0 of AZD1222 vaccination. This receptor was obtained from an adult in good health. The rearrangement uses TRBV7-8 and TRBJ1-5; no firm D call. CDR3 in amino acids: CASSRLGRNHPLNQPQHF. The CDR3 DNA follows: TGTGCCAGCAGCCGCCTTGGGCGGAACCACCCGCTAAATCAGCCCCAGCATTTT.